The present T cell receptor (beta chain) was sequenced within a study of T cells in Graves' hyperthyroidism and ophthalmopathy. The CDR3 has 16 residues. Germline V gene data show CDR1 as MNHEY and CDR2 as SVGAGI. Trimming cost V 0 bases and J 4 bases, with 15 bases left between them. In its sample, this clonotype was seen many times. Amplification yielded TCR beta CDR3 regions, with RNA transcripts as the source. The study used the HTBI primer set for a first-round RT-PCR of the TCR CDR3. TCRdb independently ran MiXCR on the multiplex PCR reads; one entry per CDR3 protein. The data hold about 360,000 distinct CDR3 sequences, with about 19% observed a single time.

The material sequenced was blood. This TCR was sampled from a woman between 18 and 29 years old with Graves' hyperthyroidism. This chain uses TRBV6-5 with TRBJ1-1, with a weak D call TRBD1 (5 bases). CDR3 in amino acids: CASSYSIGRGTTEAFF. CDR3 DNA sequence: TGTGCCAGCAGTTACTCGATTGGTCGGGGGACCACTGAAGCTTTCTTT.